This entry concerns a single TCR beta chain. The antigen remains unidentified. The sample is drawn from a study of cytomegalovirus exposure and HLA in healthy donors. General study points: Clonal expansion was found to be greater in HLA-associated TCR beta chains than in equally common others in a later analysis. In most subjects, TCR beta sequences reportedly gave accurate predictions of HLA-A and HLA-B alleles.

Germline CDR1 and CDR2: SGHRS and YFSETQ. Trimming stripped 0 bases from V and 6 bases from J, with 16 bases between. This CDR3 contains 16 residues. PCR used 60 Vbeta primers and 13 Jbeta primers. Sequenced by immunoSEQ multiplex PCR; TCRdb stores in-frame clones only, minus some. The sample records 75,000 to 95,000 clones, just under 70% being singletons. Regarding donors, all were healthy bone marrow donors. J is TRBJ2-1 and V is TRBV5-1; tentative D call: TRBD2 (5 bases). Sequencing used PBMCs. This clonotype was sampled from a man over 45 in good health and CMV-seronegative. CDR3 nucleotide sequence: TGCGCCAGCAGCTTGGTCGGCGGGTACGTCACCAATGAGCAGTTCTTC. Amino acid sequence: CASSLVGGYVTNEQFF. The full variable domain, in which reference TRBV5-1 and TRBJ2-1 provide the parts outside the CDR3, is KAGVTQTPRYLIKTRGQQVTLSCSPISGHRSVSWYQQTPGQGLQFLFEYFSETQRNKGNFPGRFSGRQFSNSRSEMNVSTLELGDSALYLCASSLVGGYVTNEQFFGPGTRLTVL.